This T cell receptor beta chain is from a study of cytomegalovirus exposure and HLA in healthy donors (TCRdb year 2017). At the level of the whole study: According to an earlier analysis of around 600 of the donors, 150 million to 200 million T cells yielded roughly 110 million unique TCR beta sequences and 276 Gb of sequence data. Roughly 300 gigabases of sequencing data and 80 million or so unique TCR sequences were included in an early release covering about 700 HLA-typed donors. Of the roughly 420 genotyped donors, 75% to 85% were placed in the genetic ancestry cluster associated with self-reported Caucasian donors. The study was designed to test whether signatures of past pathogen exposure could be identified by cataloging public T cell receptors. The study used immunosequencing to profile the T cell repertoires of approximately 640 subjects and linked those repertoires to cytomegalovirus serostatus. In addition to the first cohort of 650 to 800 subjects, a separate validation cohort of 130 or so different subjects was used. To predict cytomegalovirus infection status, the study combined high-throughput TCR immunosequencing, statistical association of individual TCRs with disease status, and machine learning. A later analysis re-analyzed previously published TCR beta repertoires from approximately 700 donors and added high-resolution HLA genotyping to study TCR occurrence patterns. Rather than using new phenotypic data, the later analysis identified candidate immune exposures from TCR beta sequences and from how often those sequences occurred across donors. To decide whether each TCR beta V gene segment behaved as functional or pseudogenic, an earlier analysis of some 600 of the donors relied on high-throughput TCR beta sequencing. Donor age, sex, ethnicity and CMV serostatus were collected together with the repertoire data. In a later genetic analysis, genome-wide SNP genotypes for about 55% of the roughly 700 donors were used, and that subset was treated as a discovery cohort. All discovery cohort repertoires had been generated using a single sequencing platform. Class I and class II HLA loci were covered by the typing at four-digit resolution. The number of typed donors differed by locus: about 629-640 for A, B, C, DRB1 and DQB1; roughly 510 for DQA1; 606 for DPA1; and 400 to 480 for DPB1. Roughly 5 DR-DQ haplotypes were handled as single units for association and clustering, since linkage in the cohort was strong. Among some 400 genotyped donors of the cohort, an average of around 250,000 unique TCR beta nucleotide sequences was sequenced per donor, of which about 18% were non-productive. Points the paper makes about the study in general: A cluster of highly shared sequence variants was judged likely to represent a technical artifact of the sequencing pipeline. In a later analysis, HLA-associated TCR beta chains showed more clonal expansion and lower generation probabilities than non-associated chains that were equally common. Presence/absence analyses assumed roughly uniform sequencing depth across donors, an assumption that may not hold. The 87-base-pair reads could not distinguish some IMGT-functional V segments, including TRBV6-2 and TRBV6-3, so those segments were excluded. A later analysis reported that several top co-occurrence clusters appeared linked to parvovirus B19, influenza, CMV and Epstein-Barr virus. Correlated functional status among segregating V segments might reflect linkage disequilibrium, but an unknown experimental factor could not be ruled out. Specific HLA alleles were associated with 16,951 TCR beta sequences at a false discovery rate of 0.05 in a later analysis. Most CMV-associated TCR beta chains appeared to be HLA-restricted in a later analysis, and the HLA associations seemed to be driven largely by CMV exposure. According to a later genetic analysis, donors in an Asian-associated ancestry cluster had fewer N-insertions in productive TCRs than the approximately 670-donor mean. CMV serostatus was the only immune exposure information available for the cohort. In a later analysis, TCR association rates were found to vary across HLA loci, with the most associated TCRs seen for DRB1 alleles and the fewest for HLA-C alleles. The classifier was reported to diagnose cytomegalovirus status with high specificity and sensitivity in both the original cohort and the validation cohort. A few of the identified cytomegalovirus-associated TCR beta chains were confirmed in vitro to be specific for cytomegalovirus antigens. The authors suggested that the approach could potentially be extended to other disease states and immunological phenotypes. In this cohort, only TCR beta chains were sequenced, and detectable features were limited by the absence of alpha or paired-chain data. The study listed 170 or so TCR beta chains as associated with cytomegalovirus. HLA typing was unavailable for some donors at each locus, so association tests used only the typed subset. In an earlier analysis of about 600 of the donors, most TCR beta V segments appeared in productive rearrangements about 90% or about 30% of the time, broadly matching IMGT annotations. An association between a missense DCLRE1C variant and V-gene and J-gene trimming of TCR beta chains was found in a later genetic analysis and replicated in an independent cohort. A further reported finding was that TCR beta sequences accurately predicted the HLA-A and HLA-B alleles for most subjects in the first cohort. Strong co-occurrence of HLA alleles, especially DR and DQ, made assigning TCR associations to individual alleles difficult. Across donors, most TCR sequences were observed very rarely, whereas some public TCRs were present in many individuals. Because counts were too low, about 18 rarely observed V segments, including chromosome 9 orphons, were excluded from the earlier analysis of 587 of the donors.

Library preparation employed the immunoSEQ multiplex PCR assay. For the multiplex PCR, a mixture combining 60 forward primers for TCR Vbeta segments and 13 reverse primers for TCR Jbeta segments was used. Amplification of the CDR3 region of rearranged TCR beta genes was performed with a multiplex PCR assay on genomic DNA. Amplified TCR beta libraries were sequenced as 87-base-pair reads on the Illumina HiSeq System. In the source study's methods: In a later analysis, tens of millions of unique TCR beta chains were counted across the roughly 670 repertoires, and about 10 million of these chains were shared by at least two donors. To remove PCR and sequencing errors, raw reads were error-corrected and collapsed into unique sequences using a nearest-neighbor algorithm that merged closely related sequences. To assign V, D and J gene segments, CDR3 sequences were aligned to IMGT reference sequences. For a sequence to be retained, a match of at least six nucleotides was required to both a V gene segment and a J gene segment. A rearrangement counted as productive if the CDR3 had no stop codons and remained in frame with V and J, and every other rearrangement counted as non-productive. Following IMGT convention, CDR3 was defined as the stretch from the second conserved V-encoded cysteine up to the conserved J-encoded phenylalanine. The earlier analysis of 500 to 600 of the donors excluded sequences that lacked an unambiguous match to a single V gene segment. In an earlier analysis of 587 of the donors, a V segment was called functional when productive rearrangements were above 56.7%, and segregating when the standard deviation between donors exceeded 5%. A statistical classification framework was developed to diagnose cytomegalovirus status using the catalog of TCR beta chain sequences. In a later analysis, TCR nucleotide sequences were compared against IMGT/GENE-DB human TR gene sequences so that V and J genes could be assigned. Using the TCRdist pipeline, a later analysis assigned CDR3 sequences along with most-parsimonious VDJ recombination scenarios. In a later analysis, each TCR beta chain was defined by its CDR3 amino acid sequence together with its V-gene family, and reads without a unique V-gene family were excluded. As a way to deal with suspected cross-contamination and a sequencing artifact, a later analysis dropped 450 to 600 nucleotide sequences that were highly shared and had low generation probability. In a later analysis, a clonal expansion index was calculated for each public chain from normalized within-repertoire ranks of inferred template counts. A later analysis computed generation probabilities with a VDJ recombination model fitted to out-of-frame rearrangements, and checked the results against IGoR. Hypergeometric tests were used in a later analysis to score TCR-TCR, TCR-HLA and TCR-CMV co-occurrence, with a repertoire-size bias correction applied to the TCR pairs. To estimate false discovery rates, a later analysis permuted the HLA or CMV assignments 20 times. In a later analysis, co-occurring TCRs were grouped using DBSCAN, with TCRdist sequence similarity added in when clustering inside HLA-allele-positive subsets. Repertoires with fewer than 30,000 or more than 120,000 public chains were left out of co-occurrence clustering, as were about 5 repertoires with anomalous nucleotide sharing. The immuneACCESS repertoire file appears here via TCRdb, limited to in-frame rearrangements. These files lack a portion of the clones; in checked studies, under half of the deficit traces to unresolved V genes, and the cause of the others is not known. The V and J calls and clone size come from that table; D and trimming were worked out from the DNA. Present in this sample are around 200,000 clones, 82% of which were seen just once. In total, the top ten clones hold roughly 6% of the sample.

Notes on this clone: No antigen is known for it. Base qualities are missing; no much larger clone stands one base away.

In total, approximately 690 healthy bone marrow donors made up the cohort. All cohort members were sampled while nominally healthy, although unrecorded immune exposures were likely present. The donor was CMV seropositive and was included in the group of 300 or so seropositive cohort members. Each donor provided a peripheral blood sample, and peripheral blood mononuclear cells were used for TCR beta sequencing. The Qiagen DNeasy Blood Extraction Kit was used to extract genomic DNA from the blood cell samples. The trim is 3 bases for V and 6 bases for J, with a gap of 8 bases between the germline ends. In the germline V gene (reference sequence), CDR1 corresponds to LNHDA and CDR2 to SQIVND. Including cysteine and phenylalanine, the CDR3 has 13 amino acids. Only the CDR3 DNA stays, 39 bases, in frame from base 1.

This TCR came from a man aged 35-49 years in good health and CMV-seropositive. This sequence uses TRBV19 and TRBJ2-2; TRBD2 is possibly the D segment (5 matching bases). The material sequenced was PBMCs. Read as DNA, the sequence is TGTGCCAGTAGTATGGAGCGGCCCGGGGAGCTGTTTTTT. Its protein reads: CASSMERPGELFF.